One sample yielded the 28 T cell receptor beta chains listed below, sequenced in a study of brain T cells in children with intractable seizures. Time point meaning: blood from clinic visit 5 months post-surgery; TSC patient then seizure free. The data were produced by immunoSEQ multiplex PCR, yet TCRdb's version contains in-frame clones alone and is incomplete. Of about 340,000 clones detected, over 85% appear once; the ten largest clones hold roughly 5.8%. Sample: peripheral blood, taken 5 to 6 months after surgery. All receptors derive from a boy younger than two with tuberous sclerosis and intractable seizures.

This clone was counted between two and nine times. V is TRBV28 and J is TRBJ1-5, with unresolved D. The CDR3 sequence is 11 residues long. Trimming removed 1 base at V and 10 bases at J, with 5 bases between. Germline V CDR1 and CDR2: MDHEN, SYDVKM. The CDR3 DNA follows: TGTGCCAGCAGTTTATCCAGTCCCCAGCATTTT. Translating it yields CASSLSSPQHF.

J is TRBJ1-2 and V is TRBV7-3; 8 bases fit TRBD1. V shed 2 bases, J shed 8 bases, and the junction held 10 bases outside the gene matches. The CDR3 covers 15 residues. CDR1 is SGHTA, CDR2 FQGTGA, per germline. The CDR3 region is CASSLSRDRRGGYTF. The CDR3 nucleotides read TGTGCCAGCAGCTTATCCCGGGACAGGCGGGGAGGCTACACCTTC.

The V call is TRBV11-1, the J call TRBJ1-1; D is uncertain. Germline CDR1 and CDR2: SGHAT and FQDESV (reference sequence). V lost 1 base and J lost 1, with 4 bases in between. CDR3 length: 13 residues. CDR3 in amino acids: CASSLGGNTEAFF. The CDR3, as DNA: TGTGCCAGCAGCTTAGGAGGGAACACTGAAGCTTTCTTT. The full variable domain, in which reference TRBV11-1 and TRBJ1-1 provide the parts outside the CDR3, is EAEVAQSPRYKITEKSQAVAFWCDPISGHATLYWYRQILGQGPELLVQFQDESVVDDSQLPKDRFSAERLKGVDSTLKIQPAELGDSAMYLCASSLGGNTEAFFGQGTRLTVV.

This chain joins TRBV15 and TRBJ2-1, with D perhaps matching TRBD1 (6 bases). This CDR3 has 12 residues. Germline V CDR1 and CDR2: LNHNV, YYDKDF (reference sequence). V lost 4 bases and J lost 8, with 9 bases in between. The CDR3 DNA is TGTGCCACCAGCATTGGGGGCGATGAGCAGTTCTTC. Its protein is CATSIGGDEQFF.

The chain recombines TRBV4-1 with TRBJ2-1, with 12 positions matching TRBD2. Trimming removed 0 bases from V and 10 bases from J; junction bases left unmatched: 10. CDR1 and CDR2 (germline): MGHRA, YSYEKL. CDR3 size: 17 residues. The CDR3 is CASSQEGSLAGGREQFF. The CDR3 coding sequence is TGCGCCAGCAGCCAAGAGGGGAGCCTAGCGGGAGGGAGAGAGCAGTTCTTC.

The V call is TRBV11-1, the J call TRBJ2-1; D call uncertain. Looked up from germline, CDR1 is SGHAT and CDR2 is FQDESV (reference sequence). The CDR3 is 16 residues long. The germline V and J ends were trimmed by 2 bases and 3 bases, with 14 bases remaining between them. CDR3 in DNA: TGTGCCAGCAGCTTAAGAGAGACACTCTACTACAATGAGCAGTTCTTC. Its translation is CASSLRETLYYNEQFF.

This chain uses TRBV15 with TRBJ2-7; D may correspond to TRBD1 or TRBD2 (5 bases each). V gave up 5 bases and J gave up 1 base, with 15 bases separating them. The CDR3 runs to 15 residues. CDR1 and CDR2 (germline): LNHNV, YYDKDF (reference sequence). The CDR3 sequence is CATSATGDGSYEQYF. DNA for the CDR3: TGTGCCACCAGCGCAACTGGGGACGGGTCCTACGAGCAGTACTTC. Combining the CDR3 with reference TRBV15 and TRBJ2-7 gives the whole variable domain DAMVIQNPRYQVTQFGKPVTLSCSQTLNHNVMYWYQQKSSQAPKLLFHYYDKDFNNEADTPDNFQSRRPNTSFCFLDIRSPGLGDTAMYLCATSATGDGSYEQYFGPGTRLTVT.

The rearrangement links TRBV6-1 to TRBJ1-2, with D uncertain. CDR3 length: 12 residues. CDR1 MNHNS and CDR2 SASEGT come from the germline V gene. V lost 3 bases to trimming and J lost 8 bases, with 10 bases between them. The CDR3 loop is CASSDIGYGYTF. The CDR3 nucleotides read TGTGCCAGCAGTGACATTGGCTACGGCTACACCTTC.

The V call is TRBV18, the J call TRBJ2-2; 7 bases match TRBD1. Germline-derived CDR1 and CDR2 are KGHSH and LQKENI. This CDR3 contains 16 residues. V lost 1 base and J lost 4; bases outside the gene matches: 6. The CDR3 here is CASSPLEGAGTGELFF. The CDR3 DNA follows: TGTGCCAGCTCACCACTCGAGGGGGCTGGCACCGGGGAGCTGTTTTTT.

In DNA form, the CDR3 reads TGTGCCAGCAGCCAAGATTTGACTAGCGGCTCCTACGAGCAGTACTTC. Its translation: CASSQDLTSGSYEQYF. The chain uses TRBV4-2 and TRBJ2-7, with 9 bases aligning to TRBD2. Germline V gives CDR1 LGHNA, CDR2 YNFKEQ. After removal of 0 bases from V and 0 bases from J, the junction contained 3 bases not matched to a gene. This CDR3 has 16 residues.

V gene TRBV2 combines with J gene TRBJ2-3; 13 nucleotides match TRBD2. V lost 6 bases to trimming and J lost 3 bases; unmatched junction nucleotides: 9. The CDR3 spans 17 residues. Germline V lookup: CDR1 SNHLY, CDR2 FYNNEI. CDR3 sequence (DNA): TGTGCCAGCAGACATGCCGGACTAGCGGGAGTAACAGATACGCAGTATTTT. Its protein product is CASRHAGLAGVTDTQYF.

This chain's CDR3 is CSASPPGYTQYF. In DNA, the CDR3 is TGCAGTGCTAGTCCCCCGGGGTATACGCAGTATTTT. The chain has TRBV20-1 and TRBJ2-3; tentative D call: TRBD2 (5 bases). Germline CDR1 and CDR2: DFQATT and SNEGSKA (reference sequence). Trimming stripped 3 bases from V and 7 bases from J, with 11 bases between. The CDR3 consists of 12 residues.

This clone was observed a single time. The chain carries TRBV3-1 (or the pseudogene TRBV3-2) and TRBJ1-1; tentatively, D is TRBD1 (6 bases). Germline lookup yields CDR1 LGHDT and CDR2 YNNKEL (reference sequence). V lost 2 bases and J lost 8, with 18 bases in between. The CDR3 consists of 15 residues. The CDR3 reads CASSQYRVTPGEAFF. CDR3 sequence (DNA): TGTGCCAGCAGCCAATACAGGGTGACACCTGGGGAAGCTTTCTTT.

The chain uses TRBV11-2 and TRBJ1-5; no clear D gene. The V end lost 3 bases, the J end lost 6 bases, and 9 bases lay between the germline ends. This CDR3 spans 13 amino acids. Germline V lookup: CDR1 SGHAT, CDR2 FQNNGV. CDR3 protein: CASSLLGGQPQHF. For the CDR3, the DNA is TGTGCCAGCAGCTTGTTGGGTGGTCAGCCCCAGCATTTT.

In the case of this clone: This same CDR3 is encoded by further DNA sequences in the sample. The chain recombines TRBV29-1 with TRBJ2-7; 9 bases align to TRBD1. Unmatched junction bases numbered 0, after V lost 4 bases and J lost 2 bases. CDR1 and CDR2 from the germline V gene are SQVTM and ANQGSEA. The CDR3 spans 12 residues. The CDR3: CSVGQGAYEQYF. Written as DNA, the CDR3 is TGCAGCGTTGGACAGGGGGCCTACGAGCAGTACTTC.

The V call is TRBV5-1, the J call TRBJ1-4; a weak D match, TRBD1 (5 bases). CDR1 SGHRS and CDR2 YFSETQ come from the germline V gene. V lost 3 bases and J 12 bases, leaving 12 bases between the germline ends. This CDR3 has 12 residues. CDR3 residues: CASSSYPGELFF. CDR3 nucleotides: TGCGCCAGCAGCTCGTATCCGGGGGAACTGTTTTTT.

To note about this clone: Other DNA sequences in the same sample also yield this CDR3. The gene calls are TRBV3-1 (or the pseudogene TRBV3-2) and TRBJ1-2; 8 bases agree with TRBD1. Germline-derived CDR1 and CDR2 are LGHDT and YNNKEL (reference sequence). V was clipped by 6 bases and J by 6 bases; unmatched bases: 6. The CDR3 covers 13 residues. The chain's CDR3 is CASSLGQGNGYTF. The CDR3 coding sequence is TGTGCCAGCAGTCTAGGACAGGGAAATGGCTACACCTTC.

This chain joins TRBV6-4 and TRBJ2-3, with TRBD2 matching over 10 bases. This CDR3 has 16 residues. The V segment lost 5 bases and the J segment 3 bases; nucleotides outside the gene matches: 8. CDR1 is MRHNA, CDR2 SNTAGT, per germline. Here the CDR3 reads CASSPSGTSVTDTQYF. The CDR3 region has the DNA TGTGCCAGCAGTCCCTCCGGGACTAGCGTAACAGATACGCAGTATTTT.

This chain uses TRBV27 with TRBJ1-1; unclear D gene. Trimming removed 5 bases at V and 1 base at J, with 11 bases between. The CDR3 extends over 14 amino acids. Germline assignment: CDR1 MNHEY and CDR2 SMNVEV (reference sequence). Here the CDR3 reads CASSPRNKNTEAFF. DNA of the CDR3: TGTGCCAGCAGTCCCAGAAACAAGAACACTGAAGCTTTCTTT.

The V call is TRBV7-9, the J call TRBJ2-5, with a tentative D call TRBD1 (5 bases). There are 16 residues in the CDR3. V was pared by 0 bases and J by 2 bases, with 13 bases between. Germline values: CDR1 SEHNR, CDR2 FQNEAQ (reference sequence). CDR3 nucleotide sequence: TGTGCCAGCAGCTTAGCGCCCGGCCAGGGACAAGAGACCCAGTACTTC. This gives the protein CASSLAPGQGQETQYF.

V usage is TRBV6-5 and J usage is TRBJ2-1; D perhaps matches TRBD2 (6 bases). The CDR3 extends over 14 amino acids. Trimming shortened V by 3 bases and J by 5 bases, and 11 bases separated the two germline ends. The germline V gene encodes CDR1 MNHEY and CDR2 SVGAGI. CDR3 amino acids: CASSYIADDNEQFF. In DNA form, the CDR3 reads TGTGCCAGCAGTTATATAGCGGATGACAATGAGCAGTTCTTC.

The chain joins TRBV30 to TRBJ2-7, with 9 nucleotides matching TRBD1. The V and J ends lost 5 bases and 5 bases, in that order; junction bases with no gene match: 7. Germline V gene data show CDR1 as GTSNPN and CDR2 as SVGIG (reference sequence). The CDR3 sequence is 13 residues long. The DNA of the CDR3 is TGTGCCTGGGTAGGGACAGGGCTTGACGAGCAGTACTTC. It encodes CAWVGTGLDEQYF.

The rearrangement joins TRBV11-2 to TRBJ2-1; 11 bases align to TRBD2. Germline values: CDR1 SGHAT, CDR2 FQNNGV. Trimming took 4 bases from V and 1 from J; bases not matched to a gene: 12. The CDR3 extends over 19 amino acids. The CDR3 DNA follows: TGTGCCAGCAGCTCGACGCCAAGGGGACTAGCGGATTCCTACAATGAGCAGTTCTTC. Its protein is CASSSTPRGLADSYNEQFF.

The chain joins TRBV7-5 to TRBJ2-7. TRBV7-5 is reported as a pseudogene. This CDR3 has 15 amino acids. The CDR3 loop reads CARSQITGPHREQYF. The CDR3 DNA reads TGTGCCAGAAGCCAGATTACGGGACCGCACCGGGAGCAGTACTTC.

The CDR3 sequence: CASSISPGLAGGPLGTQYF. The CDR3 nucleotides are TGTGCCAGTAGTATATCTCCGGGACTAGCGGGGGGCCCTTTGGGTACGCAGTATTTT. The chain carries TRBV19 and TRBJ2-3, with 15 bases matching TRBD2. Germline V lookup: CDR1 LNHDA, CDR2 SQIVND (reference sequence). Trimming took 2 bases from V and 8 from J; bases not matched to a gene: 14. The CDR3 has 19 residues.

The chain carries TRBV5-6 and TRBJ2-3, with D maybe TRBD2 (5 bases). This CDR3 spans 13 amino acids. CDR1 and CDR2 from the germline V gene are SGHDT and YYEEEE. The V and J ends lost 3 bases and 6 bases respectively, with 11 bases between them. CDR3 residues: CASSSPGYDTQYF. DNA for the CDR3: TGTGCCAGCAGCTCGCCGGGATACGATACGCAGTATTTT.

The gene calls are TRBV3-1 (or the pseudogene TRBV3-2) and TRBJ2-1; D uncertain. This CDR3 has 12 amino acids. CDR1 and CDR2 (germline): LGHDT, YNNKEL (reference sequence). With 1 base removed from V and 7 bases from J, the gap between germline ends came to 5 bases. The CDR3 DNA follows: TGTGCCAGCAGCCAAGTTGTTAATGAGCAGTTCTTC. This codes for CASSQVVNEQFF.

The chain combines TRBV2 with TRBJ1-1; D not resolved. CDR1 and CDR2 from the germline V gene are SNHLY and FYNNEI. Trimming took 7 bases from V and 5 from J, leaving 14 bases between them. This CDR3 has 13 amino acids. The CDR3 here is CASKGGVATEAFF. CDR3 DNA: TGTGCCAGCAAAGGCGGAGTGGCTACTGAAGCTTTCTTT.